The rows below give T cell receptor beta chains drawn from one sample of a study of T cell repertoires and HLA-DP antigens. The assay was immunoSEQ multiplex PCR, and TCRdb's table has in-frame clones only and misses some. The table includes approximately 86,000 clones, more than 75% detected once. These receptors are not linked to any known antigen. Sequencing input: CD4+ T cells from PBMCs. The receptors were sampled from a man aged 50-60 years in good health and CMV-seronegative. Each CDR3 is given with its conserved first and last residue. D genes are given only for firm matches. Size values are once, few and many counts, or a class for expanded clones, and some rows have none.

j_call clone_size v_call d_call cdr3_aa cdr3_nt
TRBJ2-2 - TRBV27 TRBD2 CASSQAGAGELFF TGTGCCAGCAGTCAAGCGGGAGCCGGGGAGCTGTTTTTT
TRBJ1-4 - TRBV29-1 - CSVETAGKLFF TGCAGCGTGGAGACAGCTGGGAAACTGTTTTTT
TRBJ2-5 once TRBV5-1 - CASSFGGGGAETQYF TGCGCCAGCAGCTTCGGGGGAGGAGGGGCTGAGACCCAGTACTTC
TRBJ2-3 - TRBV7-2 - CASSLSGTQYF TGTGCCAGCAGCTTATCCGGTACGCAGTATTTT
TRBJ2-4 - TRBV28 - CASSLSGAPIQYF TGTGCCAGCAGCCTGAGTGGAGCCCCTATTCAGTACTTC
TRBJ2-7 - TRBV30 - CAWMKAYGAYEQYF TGTGCCTGGATGAAGGCCTACGGGGCCTACGAGCAGTACTTC
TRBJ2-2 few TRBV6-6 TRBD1 CASSLQGRSTGELFF TGTGCCAGCAGTTTACAGGGGCGTAGCACCGGGGAGCTGTTTTTT
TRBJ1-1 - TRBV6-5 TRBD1 CASRLEGQRNTEAFF TGTGCCAGCCGGCTCGAGGGACAGAGGAACACTGAAGCTTTCTTT
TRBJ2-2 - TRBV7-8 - CASSLRRVTGELFF TGTGCCAGCAGCCTACGACGGGTGACCGGGGAGCTGTTTTTT
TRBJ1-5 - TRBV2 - CASGPLGGFNQPQHF TGTGCCAGCGGTCCCCTGGGCGGTTTTAATCAGCCCCAGCATTTT
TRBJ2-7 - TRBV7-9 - CASSPGSHSLSYEQYF TGTGCCAGCAGCCCTGGGTCCCATTCGCTATCCTACGAGCAGTACTTC
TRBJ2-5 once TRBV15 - CATSRGGDTLAQYF TGTGCCACCAGCAGAGGGGGAGATACCCTGGCCCAGTACTTC
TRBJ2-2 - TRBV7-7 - CASSLTGNTGELFF TGTGCTAGCAGCTTGACAGGAAACACCGGGGAGCTGTTTTTT
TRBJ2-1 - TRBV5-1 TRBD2 CASTSVTSGSGEQFF TGCGCCAGCACGTCCGTGACTAGCGGGAGCGGTGAGCAGTTCTTC
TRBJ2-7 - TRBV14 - CASSQDLSGEEYF TGTGCCAGCAGCCAAGATCTATCCGGCGAGGAGTACTTC
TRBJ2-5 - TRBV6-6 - CASSRSQETQYF TGTGCCAGCTCCCGAAGTCAAGAGACCCAGTACTTC
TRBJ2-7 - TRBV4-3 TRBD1 CASSQGRGTGTYEQYF TGCGCCAGCAGCCAAGGGAGGGGGACAGGAACGTACGAGCAGTACTTC
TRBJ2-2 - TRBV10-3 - CAIKDYGTGELFF TGTGCCATCAAGGATTATGGGACCGGGGAGCTGTTTTTT
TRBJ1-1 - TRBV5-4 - CASSLPRGVNTEAFF TGTGCCAGCAGCTTGCCCCGGGGGGTGAACACTGAAGCTTTCTTT
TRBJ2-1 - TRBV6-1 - CASKFGGRSEQFF TGTGCCAGCAAGTTTGGGGGGCGGAGTGAGCAGTTCTTC
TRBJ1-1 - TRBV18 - CASSPGHKNTEAFF TGTGCCAGCTCACCGGGACACAAGAACACTGAAGCTTTCTTT
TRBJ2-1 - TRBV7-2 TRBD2 CASSQLAGRYNEQFF TGTGCCAGCAGTCAGCTAGCGGGGCGCTACAATGAGCAGTTCTTC
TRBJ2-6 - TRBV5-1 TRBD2 CASSLTQVGGTAGANVLTF TGCGCCAGCAGCTTAACTCAAGTGGGAGGGACTGCTGGGGCCAACGTCCTGACTTTC
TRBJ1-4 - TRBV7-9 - CASSLGQGIEKLFF TGTGCCAGCAGCTTAGGGCAGGGAATTGAAAAACTGTTTTTT
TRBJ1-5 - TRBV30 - CAWSSQGGNQPQHF TGTGCCTGGAGTTCCCAGGGCGGCAATCAGCCCCAGCATTTT
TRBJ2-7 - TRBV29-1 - CSVSFLSSGSSYEQYF TGCAGCGTCTCTTTTTTGAGTTCAGGGAGCTCCTACGAGCAGTACTTC